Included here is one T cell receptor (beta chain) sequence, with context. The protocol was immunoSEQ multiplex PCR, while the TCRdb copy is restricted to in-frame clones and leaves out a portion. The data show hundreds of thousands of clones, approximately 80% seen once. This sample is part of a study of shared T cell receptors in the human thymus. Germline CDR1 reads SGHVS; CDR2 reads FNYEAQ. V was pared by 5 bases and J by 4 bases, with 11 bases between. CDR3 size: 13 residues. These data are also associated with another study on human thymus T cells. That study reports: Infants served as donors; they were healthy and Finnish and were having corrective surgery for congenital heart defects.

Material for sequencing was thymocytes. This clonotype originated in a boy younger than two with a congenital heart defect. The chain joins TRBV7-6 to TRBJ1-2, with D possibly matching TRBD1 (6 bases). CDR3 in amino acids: CASSLDSVYGYTF. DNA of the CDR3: TGTGCCAGCAGCCTGGACAGCGTCTATGGCTACACCTTC.